The 14 T cell receptor beta chains in this list originate from one sample, sequenced in a study of cytomegalovirus exposure and HLA in healthy donors. It was with 60 Vbeta and 13 Jbeta primers that the PCR ran. Sequenced by immunoSEQ multiplex PCR; TCRdb stores in-frame clones only, minus some. This table holds around 100,000 clones, around 80% found once. Input material: PBMCs. The receptors were sampled from a man between 25 and 39 years old in good health and CMV-seropositive.

The gene calls are TRBV7-6 and TRBJ2-1, with 8 bases fitting TRBD2. Unmatched junction bases numbered 4, after V lost 4 bases and J lost 2 bases. Germline loops: CDR1 SGHVS, CDR2 FNYEAQ. The CDR3 has 15 amino acids. The DNA for the CDR3 is TGTGCCAGCAGCTCGACTAGCGTCCCCTACAATGAGCAGTTCTTC. Its translation: CASSSTSVPYNEQFF.

The gene calls are TRBV5-1 and TRBJ2-3; D may be TRBD2 (5 bases). Germline V gene data show CDR1 as SGHRS and CDR2 as YFSETQ. This CDR3 is built from 18 residues. Trimming took 0 bases from V and 2 from J, leaving 19 bases between them. The DNA for the CDR3 is TGCGCCAGCAGCTTGGGGCGTGTGGCTAGCCCCATCACAGATACGCAGTATTTT. Protein sequence: CASSLGRVASPITDTQYF.

The V gene is TRBV19, the J gene TRBJ1-4; TRBD1 aligns across 9 bases. V lost 8 bases and J lost 4; bases outside the gene matches: 14. Germline lookup yields CDR1 LNHDA and CDR2 SQIVND (reference sequence). This CDR3 has 17 residues. For the CDR3, the DNA is TGTGCCAGTGGGGAACAGGGGGCGAAACAGGGTAATGAAAAACTGTTTTTT. It specifies CASGEQGAKQGNEKLFF.

V and J are TRBV6-1 and TRBJ1-3; D uncertain. Trimming left V 6 bases short and J 0 bases short, with 9 bases between. This CDR3 contains 14 residues. CDR1 and CDR2 (germline): MNHNS, SASEGT. The CDR3 is CASREISSGNTIYF. DNA for the CDR3: TGTGCCAGCAGGGAAATCAGCTCTGGAAACACCATATATTTT.

The V call is TRBV4-2, the J call TRBJ1-1; 8 bases fit TRBD1. There are 17 residues in the CDR3. Germline loops: CDR1 LGHNA, CDR2 YNFKEQ. V was pared by 3 bases and J by 0 bases, with 9 bases of the junction left unmatched. CDR3 in DNA: TGTGCCAGCAGCCAGTCGACAGGGGAGGGTTTGAACACTGAAGCTTTCTTT. This translates into CASSQSTGEGLNTEAFF.

This sequence joins TRBV10-1 and TRBJ2-5; the match to TRBD1 covers 10 bases. Germline trimming cut 4 bases from V and 5 bases from J; bases unmatched to any gene: 7. The CDR3 length is 15 residues. Germline V CDR1 and CDR2: WNHNN, SYGVQD (reference sequence). The CDR3 sequence is CASSGGQGVRETQYF. CDR3 DNA sequence: TGCGCCAGCAGTGGAGGACAGGGGGTTCGCGAGACCCAGTACTTC.

The chain is built from TRBV30 and TRBJ1-6; 9 bases line up with TRBD1. With V trimmed by 4 bases and J by 7 bases, 8 bases remained unmatched. The CDR3 spans 15 residues. From germline, CDR1 is GTSNPN and CDR2 SVGIG (reference sequence). This CDR3 reads CAWTPQDRGNSPLHF. CDR3 bases: TGTGCCTGGACCCCGCAGGACAGGGGAAATTCACCCCTCCACTTT.

This sequence joins TRBV5-4 and TRBJ2-5; 14 bases fit TRBD2. J lost 0 bases, V lost 3 bases, and 1 base had no gene match. Germline V CDR1 and CDR2: SGHNT, YYREEE (reference sequence). There are 16 residues in the CDR3. The DNA of the CDR3 is TGTGCCAGCAGCTCGGGACTAGCGGGGGACCAAGAGACCCAGTACTTC. It yields the protein CASSSGLAGDQETQYF. The complete variable domain, with remaining parts taken from reference TRBV5-4 and TRBJ2-5, reads ETGVTQSPTHLIKTRGQQVTLRCSSQSGHNTVSWYQQALGQGPQFIFQYYREEENGRGNFPPRFSGLQFPNYSSELNVNALELDDSALYLCASSSGLAGDQETQYFGPGTRLLVL.

V and J are TRBV6-1 and TRBJ1-5, with D maybe TRBD1 (5 bases). V gave up 7 bases and J gave up 2 bases, with 15 bases separating them. Germline-derived CDR1 and CDR2 are MNHNS and SASEGT. The CDR3 spans 15 residues. CDR3 protein: CASKGNEAGNQPQHF. DNA for the CDR3: TGTGCCAGCAAGGGGAACGAAGCAGGCAATCAGCCCCAGCATTTT.

V and J are TRBV5-1 and TRBJ1-5; possible D gene TRBD1, 5 bases. Germline V lookup: CDR1 SGHRS, CDR2 YFSETQ. The CDR3 covers 15 residues. V lost 4 bases and J lost 3, with 14 bases in between. CDR3: CASSPEPGDNQPQHF. CDR3 sequence (DNA): TGCGCCAGCAGCCCGGAGCCGGGGGACAATCAGCCCCAGCATTTT.

J is TRBJ1-1 and V is TRBV15, with D unresolved. The CDR3 totals 13 residues. Germline V gene data show CDR1 as LNHNV and CDR2 as YYDKDF (reference sequence). Trimming removed 3 bases at V and 1 base at J, with 6 bases between. In DNA form, the CDR3 reads TGTGCCACCAGCAGTCAGGCGAACACTGAAGCTTTCTTT. Translated, it gives CATSSQANTEAFF.

This clone was recorded only once. The V gene is TRBV5-1, the J gene TRBJ2-1; 9 bases are shared with TRBD1. Per germline, CDR1 SGHRS and CDR2 YFSETQ. This CDR3 contains 14 residues. J was trimmed by 5 bases and V by 4 bases; bases with no gene match: 4. CDR3 in DNA: TGCGCCAGCAGCATAAGGACAGGGGACAATGAGCAGTTCTTC. Its protein is CASSIRTGDNEQFF.

The CDR3 DNA reads as TGTGCCAGCAGGGTGAGGCTAGCGGGACAAGAGACCCAGTACTTC. Its protein product is CASRVRLAGQETQYF. This chain connects TRBV2 to TRBJ2-5; 9 nucleotides align to TRBD2. Germline CDR1 SNHLY, CDR2 FYNNEI. The CDR3 runs to 15 residues. The ends lost 6 bases at V and 2 bases at J; junction bases unmatched: 7.

The chain joins TRBV7-2 to TRBJ2-3; the D gene is possibly TRBD2 (5 bases). CDR1 and CDR2 from the germline V gene are SGHTA and FQGNSA. V lost 6 bases and J 11 bases, leaving 24 bases between the germline ends. This CDR3 is 15 amino acids long. CDR3 loop: CASSRGSLDEVKQYF. Written as DNA, the CDR3 is TGTGCCAGCAGTCGAGGGTCCCTAGATGAGGTAAAGCAGTATTTT.